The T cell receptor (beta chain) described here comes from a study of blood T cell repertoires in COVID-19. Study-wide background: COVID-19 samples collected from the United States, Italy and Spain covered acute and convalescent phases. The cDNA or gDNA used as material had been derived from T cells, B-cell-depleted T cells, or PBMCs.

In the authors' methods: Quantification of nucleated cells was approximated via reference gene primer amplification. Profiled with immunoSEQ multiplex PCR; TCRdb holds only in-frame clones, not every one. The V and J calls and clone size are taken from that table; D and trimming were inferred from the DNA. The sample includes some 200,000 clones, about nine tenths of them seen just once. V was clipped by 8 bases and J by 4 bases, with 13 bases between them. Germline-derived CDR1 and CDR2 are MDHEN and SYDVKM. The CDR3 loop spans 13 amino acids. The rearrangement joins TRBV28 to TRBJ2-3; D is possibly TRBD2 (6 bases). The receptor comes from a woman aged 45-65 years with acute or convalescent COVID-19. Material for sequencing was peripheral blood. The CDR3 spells CASLFSGADTQYF. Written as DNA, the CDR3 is TGTGCCAGCCTCTTCTCGGGGGCAGATACGCAGTATTTT.